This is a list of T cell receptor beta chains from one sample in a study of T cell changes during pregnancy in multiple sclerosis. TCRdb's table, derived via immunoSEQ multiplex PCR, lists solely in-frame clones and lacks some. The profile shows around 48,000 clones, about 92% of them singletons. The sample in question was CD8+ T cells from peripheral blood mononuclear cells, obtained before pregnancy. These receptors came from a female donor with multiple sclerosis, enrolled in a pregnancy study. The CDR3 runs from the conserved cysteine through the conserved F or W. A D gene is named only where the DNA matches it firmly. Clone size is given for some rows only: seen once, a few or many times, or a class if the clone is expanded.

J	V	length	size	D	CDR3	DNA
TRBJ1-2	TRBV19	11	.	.	CATKQGYGYTF	TGTGCCACCAAACAGGGATATGGCTACACCTTC
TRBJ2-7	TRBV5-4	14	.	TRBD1	CASTPDRDTYEQYF	TGTGCCAGCACCCCGGACAGGGACACCTACGAGCAGTACTTC
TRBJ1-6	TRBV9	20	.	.	CASSPLTGKDHKVYNSPLHF	TGTGCCAGCAGCCCGTTAACAGGGAAAGACCACAAAGTTTATAATTCACCCCTCCACTTT
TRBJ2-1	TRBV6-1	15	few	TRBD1	CASSEEAGGYNEQFF	TGTGCCAGCAGTGAAGAAGCAGGGGGCTACAATGAGCAGTTCTTC
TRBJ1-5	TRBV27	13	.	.	CASSHGQNQPQHF	TGTGCCAGCAGCCACGGACAGAATCAGCCCCAGCATTTT
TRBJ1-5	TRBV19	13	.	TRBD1	CAISQGANQPQHF	TGTGCCATTAGCCAGGGGGCGAATCAGCCCCAGCATTTT
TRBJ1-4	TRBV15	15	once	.	CATSRDRGAGEKLFF	TGTGCCACCAGCAGAGACAGGGGCGCGGGTGAAAAACTGTTTTTT
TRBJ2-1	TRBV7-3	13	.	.	CASSFLANNEQFF	TGTGCCAGCAGCTTTTTAGCCAACAATGAGCAGTTCTTC
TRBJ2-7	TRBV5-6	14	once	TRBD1	CASSPTGQAYEQYF	TGTGCCAGCAGCCCGACGGGACAGGCCTACGAGCAGTACTTC
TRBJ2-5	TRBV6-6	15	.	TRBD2	CASSYGTSGGTAQYF	TGTGCCAGCAGTTACGGGACTAGCGGGGGGACGGCCCAGTACTTC
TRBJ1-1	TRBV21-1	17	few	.	CASSHKIHRGRRTEAFF	TGTGCCAGCAGCCATAAAATCCACAGGGGGCGTCGGACTGAAGCTTTCTTT